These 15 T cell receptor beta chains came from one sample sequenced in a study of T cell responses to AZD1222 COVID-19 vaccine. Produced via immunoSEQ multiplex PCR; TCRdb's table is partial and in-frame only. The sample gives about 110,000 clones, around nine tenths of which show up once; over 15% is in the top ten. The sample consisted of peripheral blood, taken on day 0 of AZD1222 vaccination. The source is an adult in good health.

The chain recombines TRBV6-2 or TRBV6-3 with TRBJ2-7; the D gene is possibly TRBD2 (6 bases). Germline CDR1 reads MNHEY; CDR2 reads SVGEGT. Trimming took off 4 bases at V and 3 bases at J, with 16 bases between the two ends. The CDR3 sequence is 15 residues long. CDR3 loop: CASSSPGLRGYEQYF. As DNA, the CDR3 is TGTGCCAGCAGTTCCCCGGGACTCCGGGGCTACGAGCAGTACTTC.

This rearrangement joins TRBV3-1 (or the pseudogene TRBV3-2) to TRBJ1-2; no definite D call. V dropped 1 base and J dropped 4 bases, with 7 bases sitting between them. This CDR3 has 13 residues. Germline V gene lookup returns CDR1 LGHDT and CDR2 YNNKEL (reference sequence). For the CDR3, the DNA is TGTGCCAGCAGCCAAGCTAGTGGCTATGGCTACACCTTC. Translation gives CASSQASGYGYTF.

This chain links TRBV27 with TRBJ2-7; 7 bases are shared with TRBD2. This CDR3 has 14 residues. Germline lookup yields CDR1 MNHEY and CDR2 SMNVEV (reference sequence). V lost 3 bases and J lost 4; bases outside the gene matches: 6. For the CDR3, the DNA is TGTGCCAGCAGTTTGACGGGACTATGGTACGAGCAGTACTTC. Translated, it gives CASSLTGLWYEQYF.

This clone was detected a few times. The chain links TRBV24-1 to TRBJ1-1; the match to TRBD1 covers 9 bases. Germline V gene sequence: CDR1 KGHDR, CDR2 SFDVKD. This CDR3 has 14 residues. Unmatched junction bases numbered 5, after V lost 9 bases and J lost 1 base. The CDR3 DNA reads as TGTGCCACCCAAGGGACAGGGAGGAACACTGAAGCTTTCTTT. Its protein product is CATQGTGRNTEAFF.

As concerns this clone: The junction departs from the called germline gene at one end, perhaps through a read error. CDR3: CASIKSGQREAKGRF. CDR3 coding DNA: TGCGCCAGCATCAAGTCGGGACAACGGGAAGCAAAAGGTCGCTTT. This chain joins TRBV23-1 and TRBJ1-6, with D possibly being TRBD1 (6 bases). TRBV23-1 is filed as an ORF, its function uncertain. The CDR3 has 15 amino acids.

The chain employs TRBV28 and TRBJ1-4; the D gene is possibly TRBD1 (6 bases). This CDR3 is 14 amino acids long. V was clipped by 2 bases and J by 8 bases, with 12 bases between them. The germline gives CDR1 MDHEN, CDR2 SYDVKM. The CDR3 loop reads CASSLLGTGEKLFF. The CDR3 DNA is TGTGCCAGCAGTTTACTGGGTACAGGGGAAAAACTGTTTTTT. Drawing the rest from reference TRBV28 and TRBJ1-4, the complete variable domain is DVKVTQSSRYLVKRTGEKVFLECVQDMDHENMFWYRQDPGLGLRLIYFSYDVKMKEKGDIPEGYSVSREKKERFSLILESASTNQTSMYLCASSLLGTGEKLFFGSGTQLSVL.

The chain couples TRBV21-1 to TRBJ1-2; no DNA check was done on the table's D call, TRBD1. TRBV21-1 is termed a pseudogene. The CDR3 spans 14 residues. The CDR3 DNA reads TGTGCCAGCAGCACACAGGGCCTGAGCTATGGCTACACCTTC. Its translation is CASSTQGLSYGYTF.

This chain's CDR3 is CASRDKTGGSQPQHF. CDR3 nucleotides: TGTGCCAGCAGGGATAAGACAGGGGGAAGTCAGCCCCAGCATTTT. The chain links TRBV2 to TRBJ1-5; 9 positions agree with TRBD1. The CDR3 loop spans 15 amino acids. The junction had 9 bases not matched to a gene; V was cut back by 6 bases and J by 6 bases. Germline V CDR1 and CDR2: SNHLY, FYNNEI.

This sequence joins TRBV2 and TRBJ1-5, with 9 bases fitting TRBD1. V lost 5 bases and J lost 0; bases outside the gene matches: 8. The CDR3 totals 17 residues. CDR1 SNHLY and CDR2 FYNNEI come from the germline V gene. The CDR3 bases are TGTGCCAGCAGTCCCCCGGGACAGGGCTCTAGCAATCAGCCCCAGCATTTT. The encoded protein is CASSPPGQGSSNQPQHF.

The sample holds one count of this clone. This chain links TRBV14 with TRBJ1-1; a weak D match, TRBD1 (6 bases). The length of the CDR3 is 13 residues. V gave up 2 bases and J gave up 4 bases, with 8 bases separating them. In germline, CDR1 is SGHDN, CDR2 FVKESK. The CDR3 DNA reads TGTGCCAGCAGCCAAAGGGGGACCACTGAAGCTTTCTTT. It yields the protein CASSQRGTTEAFF. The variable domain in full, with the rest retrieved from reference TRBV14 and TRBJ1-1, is EAGVTQFPSHSVIEKGQTVTLRCDPISGHDNLYWYRRVMGKEIKFLLHFVKESKQDESGMPNNRFLAERTGGTYSTLKVQPAELEDSGVYFCASSQRGTTEAFFGQGTRLTVV.

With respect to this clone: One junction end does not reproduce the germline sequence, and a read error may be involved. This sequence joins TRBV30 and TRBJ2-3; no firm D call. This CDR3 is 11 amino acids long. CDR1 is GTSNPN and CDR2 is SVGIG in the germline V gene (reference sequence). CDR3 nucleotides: TGTGCCTGGAGTCCCACAGATATGCAGTATTTT. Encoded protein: CAWSPTDMQYF.

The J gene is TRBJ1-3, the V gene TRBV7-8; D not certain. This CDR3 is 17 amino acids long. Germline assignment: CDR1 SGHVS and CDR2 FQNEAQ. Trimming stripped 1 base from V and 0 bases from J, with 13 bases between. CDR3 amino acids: CASSLGGNSYSGNTIYF. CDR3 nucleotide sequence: TGTGCCAGCAGCTTAGGCGGGAACAGCTACTCTGGAAACACCATATATTTT.

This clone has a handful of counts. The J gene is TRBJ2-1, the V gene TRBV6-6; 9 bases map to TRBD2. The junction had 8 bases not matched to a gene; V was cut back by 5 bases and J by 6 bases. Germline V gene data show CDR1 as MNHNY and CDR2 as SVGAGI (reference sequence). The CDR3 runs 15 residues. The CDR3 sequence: CASSPRGSGGNEQFF. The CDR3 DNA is TGTGCCAGCAGTCCCCGGGGTAGCGGGGGCAATGAGCAGTTCTTC.

Written as DNA, the CDR3 is TGCGCCAGCAGCCCCAGCTTTGGCTCTGGAAACACCATATATTTT. This translates into CASSPSFGSGNTIYF. The gene calls are TRBV5-1 and TRBJ1-3, with unresolved D. V lost 4 bases and J 0 bases, leaving 11 bases between the germline ends. The CDR3 sequence is 15 residues long. Germline V gene sequence: CDR1 SGHRS, CDR2 YFSETQ.

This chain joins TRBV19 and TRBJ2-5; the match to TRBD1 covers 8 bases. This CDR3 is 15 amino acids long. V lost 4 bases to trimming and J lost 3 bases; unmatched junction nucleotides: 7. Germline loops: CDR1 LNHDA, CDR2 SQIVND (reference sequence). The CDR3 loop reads CASSTYRDRKETQYF. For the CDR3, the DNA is TGTGCCAGTAGTACCTACCGGGACAGGAAAGAGACCCAGTACTTC.